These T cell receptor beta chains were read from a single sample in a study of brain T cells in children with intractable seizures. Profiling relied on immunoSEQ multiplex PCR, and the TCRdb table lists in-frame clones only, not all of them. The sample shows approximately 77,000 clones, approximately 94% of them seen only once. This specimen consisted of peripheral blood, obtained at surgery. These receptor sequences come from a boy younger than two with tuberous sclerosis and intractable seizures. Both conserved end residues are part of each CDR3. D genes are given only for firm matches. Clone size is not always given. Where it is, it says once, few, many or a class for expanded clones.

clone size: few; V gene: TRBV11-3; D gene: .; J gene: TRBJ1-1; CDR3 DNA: TGTGCCAGCAGCTTAGATCAGATAGGACATCTGGACACTGAAGCTTTCTTT; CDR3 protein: CASSLDQIGHLDTEAFF
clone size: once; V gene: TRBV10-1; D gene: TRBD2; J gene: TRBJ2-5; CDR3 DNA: TGCGCCAGCAGTGAACGAGCGGGAGGGAACCAAGAGACCCAGTACTTC; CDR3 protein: CASSERAGGNQETQYF
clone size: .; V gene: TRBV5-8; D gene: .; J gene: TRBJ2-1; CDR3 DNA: TGTGCCAGCAGCTTGGTTGGCGGACTGGATTCAAATGAGCAGTTCTTC; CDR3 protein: CASSLVGGLDSNEQFF
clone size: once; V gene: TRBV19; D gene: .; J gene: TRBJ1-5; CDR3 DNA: TGTGCCAGTAGTATAAAAGGGGAGGGGAGCAATCAGCCCCAGCATTTT; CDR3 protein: CASSIKGEGSNQPQHF
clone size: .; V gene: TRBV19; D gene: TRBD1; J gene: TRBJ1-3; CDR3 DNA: TGTGCCAGTAGTCCGGACAGGGGGGAATCGAACACCATATATTTT; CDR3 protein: CASSPDRGESNTIYF
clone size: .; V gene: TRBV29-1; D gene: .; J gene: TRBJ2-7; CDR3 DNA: TGCAGCGTTGAAGGGCAGTACTCTAGGGAGCAGTACTTC; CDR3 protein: CSVEGQYSREQYF
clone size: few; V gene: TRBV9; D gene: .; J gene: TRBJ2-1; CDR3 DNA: TGTGCCAGCAGCGAGAGGGTCGGCTCCTACAATGAGCAGTTCTTC; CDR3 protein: CASSERVGSYNEQFF
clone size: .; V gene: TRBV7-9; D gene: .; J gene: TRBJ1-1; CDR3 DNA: TGTGCCAGCAGCCAGAGTGGGGTATGGGTAGCTTTCTTT; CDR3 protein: CASSQSGVWVAFF
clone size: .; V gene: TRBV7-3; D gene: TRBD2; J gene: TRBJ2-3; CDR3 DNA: TGTGCCAGCAGCTTAGGGGGACTAGGCACAGATACGCAGTATTTT; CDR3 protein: CASSLGGLGTDTQYF
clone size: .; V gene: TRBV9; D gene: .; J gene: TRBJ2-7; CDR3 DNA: TGTGCCAGCAGCGTAGTCGGTCAGGCCTACGAGCAGTACTTC; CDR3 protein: CASSVVGQAYEQYF
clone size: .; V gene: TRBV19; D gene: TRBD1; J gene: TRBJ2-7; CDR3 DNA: TGTGCCATATCCCGGGACAGGGCGGTTAATTCCGACTACGAGCAGTACTTC; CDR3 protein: CAISRDRAVNSDYEQYF
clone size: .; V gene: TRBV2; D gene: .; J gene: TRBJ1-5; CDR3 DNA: TGTGCCAGCAGTGGACGCTTCTATCAGCCCCAGCATTTT; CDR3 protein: CASSGRFYQPQHF
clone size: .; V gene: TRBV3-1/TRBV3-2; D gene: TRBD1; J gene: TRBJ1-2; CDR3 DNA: TGTGCCAGCAGCCATAATACAGGGGAGGAGGTCTATGGCTACACCTTC; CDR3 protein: CASSHNTGEEVYGYTF
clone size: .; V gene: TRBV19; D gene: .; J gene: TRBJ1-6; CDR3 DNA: TGTGCCAGTAGTACCACTTCAGGGGTAGGGGGGGATTCACCCCTCCACTTT; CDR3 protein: CASSTTSGVGGDSPLHF
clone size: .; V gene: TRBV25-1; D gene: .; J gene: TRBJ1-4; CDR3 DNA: TGTGCCAGCACCCCCGAGGGCCTTGCAACTAATGAAAAACTGTTTTTT; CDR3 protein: CASTPEGLATNEKLFF
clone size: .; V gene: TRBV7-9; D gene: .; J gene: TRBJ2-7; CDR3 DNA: TGTGCCAGCAGCTTTGGAGGGACATCCTACGAGCAGTACTTC; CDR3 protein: CASSFGGTSYEQYF
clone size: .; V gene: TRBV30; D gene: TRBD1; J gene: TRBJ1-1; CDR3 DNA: TGTGCCTGGAGTAGTGGACAGGGGGGATCTTTCTTT; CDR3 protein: CAWSSGQGGSFF
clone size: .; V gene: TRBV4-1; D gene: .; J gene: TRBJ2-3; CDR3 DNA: TGCGCCAGCAGCCAAGCGGCCAGCACAGATACGCAGTATTTT; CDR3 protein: CASSQAASTDTQYF
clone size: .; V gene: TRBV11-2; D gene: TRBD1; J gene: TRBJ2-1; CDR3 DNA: TGTGCCAGCAGCTATAGACAGGGAGCGTGGGGCAATGAGCAGTTCTTC; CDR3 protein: CASSYRQGAWGNEQFF
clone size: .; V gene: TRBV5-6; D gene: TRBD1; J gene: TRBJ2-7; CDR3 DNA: TGTGCCAGCAAAGACAGGGCCTACGAGCAGTACTTC; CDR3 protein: CASKDRAYEQYF
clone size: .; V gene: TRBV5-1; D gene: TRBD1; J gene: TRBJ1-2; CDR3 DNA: TGCGCCAGCAGCCCGGACAGGGACTATGGCTACACCTTC; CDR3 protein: CASSPDRDYGYTF
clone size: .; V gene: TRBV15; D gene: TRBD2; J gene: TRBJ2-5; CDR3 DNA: TGTGCCACCAGCAGAATGCCGGGACTAGGGGAGACCCAGTACTTC; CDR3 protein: CATSRMPGLGETQYF
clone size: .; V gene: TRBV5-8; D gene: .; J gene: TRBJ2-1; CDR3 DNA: TGTGCCAGCAGCCCGGCGGGTATCAATGAGCAGTTCTTC; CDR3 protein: CASSPAGINEQFF
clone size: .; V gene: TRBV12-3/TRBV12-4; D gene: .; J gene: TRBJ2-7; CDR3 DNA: TGTGCCAGCAGTTTCATGGTGGGTTACGAGCAGTACTTC; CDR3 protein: CASSFMVGYEQYF
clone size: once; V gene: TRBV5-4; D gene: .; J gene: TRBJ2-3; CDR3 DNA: TGTGCCAGCAGCCCCGTTCGGGGCCGGGCAGATACGCAGTATTTT; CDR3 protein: CASSPVRGRADTQYF
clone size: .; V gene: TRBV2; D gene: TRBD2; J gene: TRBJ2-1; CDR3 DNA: TGTGCCAGCAGTGCGTTAAGGTCGGCGGGAGCGGAGAATGAGCAGTTCTTC; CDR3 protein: CASSALRSAGAENEQFF
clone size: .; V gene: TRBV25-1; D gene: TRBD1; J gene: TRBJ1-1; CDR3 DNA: TGTGCCAGCAGTCAGGGGGATATCACTGAAGCTTTCTTT; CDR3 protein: CASSQGDITEAFF
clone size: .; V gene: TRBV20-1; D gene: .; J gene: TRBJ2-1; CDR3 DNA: TGCAGTGCGCGCTACAATGAGCAGTTCTTC; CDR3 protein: CSARYNEQFF
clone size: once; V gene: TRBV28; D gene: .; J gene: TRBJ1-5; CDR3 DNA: TGTGCCAGCAGTTTGTTAACCAGGGATTACAATCAGCCCCAGCATTTT; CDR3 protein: CASSLLTRDYNQPQHF
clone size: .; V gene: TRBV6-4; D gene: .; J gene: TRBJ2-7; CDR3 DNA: TGTGCCACCGGGCGCCGGGGATACGAGCAGTACTTC; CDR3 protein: CATGRRGYEQYF
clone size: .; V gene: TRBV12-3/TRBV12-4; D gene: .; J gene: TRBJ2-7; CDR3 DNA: TGTGCCAGCAGTTTGGCCTATACCTACGAGCAGTACTTC; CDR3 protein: CASSLAYTYEQYF
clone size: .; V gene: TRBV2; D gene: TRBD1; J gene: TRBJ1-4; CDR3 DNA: TGTGCCAGCAGCGAGACCGGGACAGGGGGGGAAAAACTGTTTTTT; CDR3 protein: CASSETGTGGEKLFF
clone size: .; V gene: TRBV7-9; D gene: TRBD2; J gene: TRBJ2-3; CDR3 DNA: TGTGCCAGCAGCCCCCGCTTTCCAGCGGCGGGGGTAGATACGCAGTATTTT; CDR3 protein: CASSPRFPAAGVDTQYF
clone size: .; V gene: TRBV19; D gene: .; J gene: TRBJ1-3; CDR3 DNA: TGTGCCAGTAGTATAGGGTGGACAACTGGAAACACCATATATTTT; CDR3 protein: CASSIGWTTGNTIYF
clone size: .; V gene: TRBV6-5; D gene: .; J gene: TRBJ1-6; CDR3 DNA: TGTGCCAGCGAAAGAATATTCCCTGATAATTCACCCCTCCACTTT; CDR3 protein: CASERIFPDNSPLHF
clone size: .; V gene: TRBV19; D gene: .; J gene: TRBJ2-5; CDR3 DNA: TGTGCCAGTTCCAGGGATGACCAAGAGACCCAGTACTTC; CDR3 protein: CASSRDDQETQYF
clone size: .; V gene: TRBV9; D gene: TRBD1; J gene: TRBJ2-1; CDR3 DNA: TGTGCCAGCAGCCCGGGACAGGCCTCCTACAATGAGCAGTTCTTC; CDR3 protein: CASSPGQASYNEQFF
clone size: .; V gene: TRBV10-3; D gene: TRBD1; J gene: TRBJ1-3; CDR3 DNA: TGTGCCATCAGCGGGACAGGGGATGGAAACACCATATATTTT; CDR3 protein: CAISGTGDGNTIYF
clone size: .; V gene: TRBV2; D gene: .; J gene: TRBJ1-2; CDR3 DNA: TGTGCCAGCAGTGAGCCAACGACTAACTATGGCTACACCTTC; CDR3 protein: CASSEPTTNYGYTF
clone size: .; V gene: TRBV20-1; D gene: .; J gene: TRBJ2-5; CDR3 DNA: TGCAGTGCTAGTCGGAAGACCCAGTACTTC; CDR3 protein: CSASRKTQYF
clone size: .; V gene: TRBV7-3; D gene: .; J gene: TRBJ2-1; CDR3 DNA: TGTGCCAGCAGCTCAACATTTAGCGGTCCCCACCGGAATGAGCAGTTCTTC; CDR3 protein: CASSSTFSGPHRNEQFF
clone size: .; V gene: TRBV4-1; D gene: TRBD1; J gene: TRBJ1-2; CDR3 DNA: TGCGCCAGCAGCCCCCTGGGACAGGGCCGGGGCTATGGCTACACCTTC; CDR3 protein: CASSPLGQGRGYGYTF
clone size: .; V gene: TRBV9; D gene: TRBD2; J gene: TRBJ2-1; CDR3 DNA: TGTGCCAGCACCTTGAGCGGGAGGGAGGATGAGCAGTTCTTC; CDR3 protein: CASTLSGREDEQFF
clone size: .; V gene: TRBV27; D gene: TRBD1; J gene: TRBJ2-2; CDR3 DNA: TGTGCCAGCAGTTTATCGTACAGGGGGCCGAACACCGGGGAGCTGTTTTTT; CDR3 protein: CASSLSYRGPNTGELFF
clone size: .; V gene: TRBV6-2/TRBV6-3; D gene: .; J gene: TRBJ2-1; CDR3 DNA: TGTGCCAGCAGTTACGTGGGGAGCGAGAGGTACAATGAGCAGTTCTTC; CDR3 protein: CASSYVGSERYNEQFF
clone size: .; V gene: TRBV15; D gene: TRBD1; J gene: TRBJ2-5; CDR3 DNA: TGTGCCACCAGCAGAGGTACAGGGGACCAAGAGACCCAGTACTTC; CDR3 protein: CATSRGTGDQETQYF
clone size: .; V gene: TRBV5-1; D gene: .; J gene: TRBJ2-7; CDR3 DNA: TGCGCCAGCAGCCAGGACAGGCCGGGGGACGAGCAGTACTTC; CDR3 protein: CASSQDRPGDEQYF
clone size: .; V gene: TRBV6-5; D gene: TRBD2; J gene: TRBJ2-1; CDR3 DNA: TGTGCCAGCAGCGGGACTAGAAGGATCTACAATGAGCAGTTCTTC; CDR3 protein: CASSGTRRIYNEQFF
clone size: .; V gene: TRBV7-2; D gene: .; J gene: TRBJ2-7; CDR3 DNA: TGTGCCAGCAGCTTAGCTGGACAACCATCCTACGAGCAGTACTTC; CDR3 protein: CASSLAGQPSYEQYF
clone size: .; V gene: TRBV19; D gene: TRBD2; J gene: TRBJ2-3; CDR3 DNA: TGTGGGCCGGGACTAGCGGGAGAGCCCACAGATACGCAGTATTTT; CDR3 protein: CGPGLAGEPTDTQYF
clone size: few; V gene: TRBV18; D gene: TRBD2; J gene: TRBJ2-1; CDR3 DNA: TGTGCCAGCTCACCACCCAGGCTAGCGGGGTTATACAATGAGCAGTTCTTC; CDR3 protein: CASSPPRLAGLYNEQFF
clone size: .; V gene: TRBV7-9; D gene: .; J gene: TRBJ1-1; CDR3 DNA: TGTGCCAGCAGCTCGTGGGGGAATGGCAGGTTAACTGAAGCTTTCTTT; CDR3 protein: CASSSWGNGRLTEAFF
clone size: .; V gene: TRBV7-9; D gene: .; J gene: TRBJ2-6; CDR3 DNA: TGTGCCAGCAGCTTCCTTGGGAACTCTGGGGCCAACGTCCTGACTTTC; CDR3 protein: CASSFLGNSGANVLTF
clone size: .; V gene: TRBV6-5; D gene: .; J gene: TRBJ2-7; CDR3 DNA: TGTGCCAGCAGTTACTCGTCCGGGATGCCCCTCTACGAGCAGTACTTC; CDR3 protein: CASSYSSGMPLYEQYF
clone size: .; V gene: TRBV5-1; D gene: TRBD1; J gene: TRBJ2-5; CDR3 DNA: TGCGCCAGCAGCCCACAGGGGAGCCAAGAGACCCAGTACTTC; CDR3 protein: CASSPQGSQETQYF